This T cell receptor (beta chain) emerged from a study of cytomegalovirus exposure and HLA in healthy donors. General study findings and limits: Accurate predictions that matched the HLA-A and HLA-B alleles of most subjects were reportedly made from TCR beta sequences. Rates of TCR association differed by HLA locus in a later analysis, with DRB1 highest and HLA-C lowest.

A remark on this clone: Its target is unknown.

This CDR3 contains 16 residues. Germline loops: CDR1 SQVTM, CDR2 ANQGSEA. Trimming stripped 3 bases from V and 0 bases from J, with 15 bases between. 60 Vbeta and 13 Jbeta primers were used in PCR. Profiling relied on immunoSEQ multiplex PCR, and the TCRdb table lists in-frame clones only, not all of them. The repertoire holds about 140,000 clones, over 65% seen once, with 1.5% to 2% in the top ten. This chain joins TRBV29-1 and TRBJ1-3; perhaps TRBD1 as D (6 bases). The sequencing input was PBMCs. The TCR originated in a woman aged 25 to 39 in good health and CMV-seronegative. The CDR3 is CSVEQKTGSSGNTIYF. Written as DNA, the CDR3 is TGCAGCGTTGAGCAGAAAACAGGGAGCTCTGGAAACACCATATATTTT.